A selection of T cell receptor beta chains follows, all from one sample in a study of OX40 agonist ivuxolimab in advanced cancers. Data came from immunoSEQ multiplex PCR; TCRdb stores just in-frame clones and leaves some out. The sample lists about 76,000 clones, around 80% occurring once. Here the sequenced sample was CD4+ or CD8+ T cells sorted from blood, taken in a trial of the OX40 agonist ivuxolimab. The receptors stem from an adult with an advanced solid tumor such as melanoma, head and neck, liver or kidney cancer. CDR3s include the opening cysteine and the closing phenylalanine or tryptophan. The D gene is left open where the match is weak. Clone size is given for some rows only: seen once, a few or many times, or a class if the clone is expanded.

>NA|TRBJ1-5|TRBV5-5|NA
TGTGCCAGCAGCTTCCAGGGGAATCAGCCCCAGCATTTT
CASSFQGNQPQHF
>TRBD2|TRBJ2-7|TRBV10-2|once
TGCGCCAGCAGGGGGGGACTAGCGGGGAACGAGCAGTACTTC
CASRGGLAGNEQYF
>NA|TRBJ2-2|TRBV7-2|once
TGTGCCAGCAGCTTAAGACGGGCTTCAGCCACCGGGGAGCTGTTTTTT
CASSLRRASATGELFF
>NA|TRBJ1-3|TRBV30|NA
TGTGCCTGGAGTGTAGGGATCTCTGGAAACACCATATATTTT
CAWSVGISGNTIYF
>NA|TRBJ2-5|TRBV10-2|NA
TGCGCCAGCAGTGAGGTAGTGGAGACCCAGTACTTC
CASSEVVETQYF
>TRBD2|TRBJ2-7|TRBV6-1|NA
TGTGCCAGCAGCCTCAGTGGGACTAGCAGTCACGAGCAGTACTTC
CASSLSGTSSHEQYF
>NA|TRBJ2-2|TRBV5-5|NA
TGTGCCAGCAGCTTGCATAGCACGGGTGGCACCGGGGAGCTGTTTTTT
CASSLHSTGGTGELFF
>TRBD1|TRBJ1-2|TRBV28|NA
TGTGCCAGCAGTTTTCCGCGTCCCGGACAGGGGGATGGTAGCTACACCTTC
CASSFPRPGQGDGSYTF
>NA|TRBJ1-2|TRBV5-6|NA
TGTGCCAGCAGCAAACGGGGTTACGGCTACACCTTC
CASSKRGYGYTF
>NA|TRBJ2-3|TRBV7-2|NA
TGTGCCAGCAGCTTCTGGCCACAAGATACGCAGTATTTT
CASSFWPQDTQYF
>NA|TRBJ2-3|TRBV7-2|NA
TGTGCCAGCAGCTTCAGGGAAAGCACAGATACGCAGTATTTT
CASSFRESTDTQYF
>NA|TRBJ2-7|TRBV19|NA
TGTGCCAGTAGTATGGGGGGCCCGGTTGAGCAGTACTTC
CASSMGGPVEQYF
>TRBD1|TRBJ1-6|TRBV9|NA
TGTGCCAGCAGCTTGGCCGGGACAGTGAATTCACCCCTCCACTTT
CASSLAGTVNSPLHF
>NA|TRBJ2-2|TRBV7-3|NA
TGTGCCAGCAGCTTAAGTCTGAACACCGGGGAGCTGTTTTTT
CASSLSLNTGELFF
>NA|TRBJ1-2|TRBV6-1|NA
TGTGCCAGCAGTGAATCTGTCGCAGGCAATAACTATGGCTACACCTTC
CASSESVAGNNYGYTF
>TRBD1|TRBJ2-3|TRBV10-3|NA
TGTGCCATCAAGCCCGACAGGGGGGAGAGGAATACGCAGTATTTT
CAIKPDRGERNTQYF
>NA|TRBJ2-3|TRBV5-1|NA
TGCGCCAGCAGCTCAACCACAGATACGCAGTATTTT
CASSSTTDTQYF
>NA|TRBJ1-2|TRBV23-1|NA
TGCGCCAGCAGTCGGAAGGGGCGTACTAACTATGGCTACACCTTC
CASSRKGRTNYGYTF
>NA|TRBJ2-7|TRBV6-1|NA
TGTGCCAGCAGTGGCCGGCGAACGGGCGAGCAGTACTTC
CASSGRRTGEQYF
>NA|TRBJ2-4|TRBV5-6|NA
TGTGCCAGCACCTTGCTAGTCGTAGGGGTCAAAAACATTCAGTACTTC
CASTLLVVGVKNIQYF